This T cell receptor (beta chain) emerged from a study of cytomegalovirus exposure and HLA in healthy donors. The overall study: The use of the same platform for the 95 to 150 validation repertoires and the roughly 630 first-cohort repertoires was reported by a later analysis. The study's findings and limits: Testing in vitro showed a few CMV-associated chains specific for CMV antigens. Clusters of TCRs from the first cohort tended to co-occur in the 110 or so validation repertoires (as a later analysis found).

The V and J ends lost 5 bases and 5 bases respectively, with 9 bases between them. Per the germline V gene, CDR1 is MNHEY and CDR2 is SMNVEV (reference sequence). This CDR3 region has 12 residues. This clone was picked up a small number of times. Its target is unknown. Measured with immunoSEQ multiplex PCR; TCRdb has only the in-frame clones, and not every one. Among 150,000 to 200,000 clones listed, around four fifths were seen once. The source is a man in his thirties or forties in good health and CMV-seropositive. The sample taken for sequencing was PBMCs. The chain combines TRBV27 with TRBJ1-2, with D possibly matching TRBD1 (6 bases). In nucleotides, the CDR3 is TGTGCCAGCAGTGTACAGGGTTATGGCTACACCTTC. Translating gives CASSVQGYGYTF.